This entry lists 12 T cell receptor beta chains sequenced from one sample in a study of early T cells in non-severe SARS-CoV-2 infection. TCRdb reanalysed the 5' RACE reads using MiXCR and keeps one entry per CDR3 protein. The sample lists tens of thousands of distinct CDR3 sequences, over 20% occurring once. Sequences were derived from whole blood, sampled at baseline. Receptors originate from an adult who was a healthcare worker with PCR-confirmed SARS-CoV-2 infection or an uninfected control (not recorded which).

The sample holds many counts of this clonotype. This chain joins TRBV12-3 or TRBV12-4 and TRBJ1-5, with D possibly TRBD1 on 5 matching bases. Trimming took off 2 bases at V and 2 bases at J, with 10 bases between the two ends. The CDR3 totals 15 residues. The CDR3 spells CASSLQGGGNQPQHF. The CDR3 bases are TGTGCCAGCAGTTTACAGGGAGGGGGCAATCAGCCCCAGCATTTT.

This clonotype was counted ten times or more. This sequence joins TRBV18 and TRBJ1-4; D is uncertain. Trimming took off 3 bases at V and 8 bases at J, with 19 bases between the two ends. CDR3 length: 16 amino acids. Germline loops: CDR1 KGHSH, CDR2 LQKENI. CDR3 DNA sequence: TGTGCCAGCTCACCTAACGTCCGGGGAGTGGGAGAAAAACTGTTTTTT. Protein product: CASSPNVRGVGEKLFF. The full variable domain, in which reference TRBV18 and TRBJ1-4 provide the parts outside the CDR3, is NAGVMQNPRHLVRRRGQEARLRCSPMKGHSHVYWYRQLPEEGLKFMVYLQKENIIDESGMPKERFSAEFPKEGPSILRIQQVVRGDSAAYFCASSPNVRGVGEKLFFGSGTQLSVL.

V and J are TRBV5-1 and TRBJ1-4, with D maybe TRBD1 (5 bases). The CDR3 length is 16 residues. The V and J ends lost 4 bases and 6 bases respectively, with 19 bases between them. In germline, CDR1 is SGHRS, CDR2 YFSETQ. The DNA of the CDR3 is TGCGCCAGCAGCCCCGGGACTAGGGGCCGGTATGAAAAACTGTTTTTT. This gives the protein CASSPGTRGRYEKLFF.

This clonotype has at least ten counts. The rearrangement joins TRBV4-1 to TRBJ2-1; no definite D call. Germline V gene data show CDR1 as MGHRA and CDR2 as YSYEKL. V lost 2 bases to trimming and J lost 7 bases, with 18 bases between them. The CDR3 length is 16 residues. The CDR3 DNA reads as TGCGCCAGCAGCCAATCGTCCTCGAGTATTCAAAATGAGCAGTTCTTC. As protein: CASSQSSSSIQNEQFF.

The chain employs TRBV6-6 and TRBJ2-7; TRBD2 is a possible D gene (5 bases). V was shortened by 6 bases and J by 0 bases, with 6 bases between the two germline ends. The CDR3 extends over 12 amino acids. CDR1 is MNHNY and CDR2 is SVGAGI in the germline V gene (reference sequence). This CDR3 reads CASRGSSYEQYF. DNA for the CDR3: TGTGCCAGCAGGGGGAGCTCCTACGAGCAGTACTTC.

This clonotype has a handful of counts. The chain recombines TRBV7-9 with TRBJ1-4; 10 bases fit TRBD1. J lost 7 bases, V lost 4 bases, and 12 bases had no gene match. The CDR3 length is 17 residues. Germline V lookup: CDR1 SEHNR, CDR2 FQNEAQ (reference sequence). The CDR3 DNA follows: TGTGCCAGCAGCTCATCACGGACGGGACAGGGGCTTGAAAAACTGTTTTTT. Its protein is CASSSSRTGQGLEKLFF. Looking up the rest from reference TRBV7-9 and TRBJ1-4 gives the full variable domain: DTGVSQNPRHKITKRGQNVTFRCDPISEHNRLYWYRQTLGQGPEFLTYFQNEAQLEKSRLLSDRFSAERPKGSFSTLEIQRTEQGDSAMYLCASSSSRTGQGLEKLFFGSGTQLSVL.

The rearrangement uses TRBV6-1 and TRBJ1-6, with D perhaps matching TRBD1 (6 bases). Germline V gives CDR1 MNHNS, CDR2 SASEGT. The germline V and J ends were trimmed by 5 bases and 2 bases, with 10 bases remaining between them. This CDR3 has 15 residues. CDR3 in amino acids: CASSTGIPYNSPLHF. For the CDR3, the DNA is TGTGCCAGCAGTACAGGGATACCCTATAATTCACCCCTCCACTTT.

The chain links TRBV5-1 to TRBJ1-2; no definite D call. The CDR3 runs to 13 residues. CDR1 and CDR2 from the germline V gene are SGHRS and YFSETQ. V was shortened by 1 base and J by 6 bases, with 10 bases between the two germline ends. The CDR3 loop is CASSLLTEDGYTF. The CDR3 coding sequence is TGCGCCAGCAGCTTGTTAACAGAGGATGGCTACACCTTC.

This clonotype was recorded a few times. V is TRBV19 and J is TRBJ1-1; possible D gene TRBD1, 5 bases. This CDR3 contains 16 residues. CDR1 LNHDA and CDR2 SQIVND come from the germline V gene (reference sequence). The germline V and J ends were trimmed by 1 base and 6 bases, with 18 bases remaining between them. As DNA, the CDR3 is TGTGCCAGTAGTATAGGAGGGGCAGTTCAATCGGCTGAAGCTTTCTTT. Translation gives CASSIGGAVQSAEAFF.

The table lists this clonotype with a few counts. The gene calls are TRBV6-2 or TRBV6-3 and TRBJ1-1; the match to TRBD1 covers 7 bases. CDR1 is MNHEY, CDR2 SVGEGT, per germline. V shed 2 bases and J 7 bases; nucleotides not matched to a gene: 1. The CDR3 extends over 12 amino acids. The CDR3 region is CASSYGQDEAFF. In nucleotides, the CDR3 is TGTGCCAGCAGTTACGGACAGGATGAAGCTTTCTTT.

In its sample, this clonotype was seen a few times. CDR3 region: CASRPTGLSEKLFF. For the CDR3, the DNA is TGTGCCAGCAGGCCGACAGGGCTTAGTGAAAAACTGTTTTTT. The chain recombines TRBV7-9 with TRBJ1-4; TRBD1 matches 7 bases. The CDR3 spans 14 residues. Germline CDR1 SEHNR, CDR2 FQNEAQ (reference sequence). The J segment lost 7 bases and the V segment lost 6 bases, leaving 8 bases of the junction unmatched.

This clonotype was observed a few times. The chain carries TRBV27 and TRBJ1-4; no reliable D call. Per germline, CDR1 MNHEY and CDR2 SMNVEV (reference sequence). The CDR3 is 15 residues long. The V and J ends lost 5 bases and 4 bases respectively, with 14 bases between them. The CDR3 nucleotides are TGTGCCAGCAGTCCTTTGAAGGAGAGTAATGAAAAACTGTTTTTT. Protein sequence: CASSPLKESNEKLFF. Using reference TRBV27 and TRBJ1-4 for the parts outside the CDR3, the full variable domain is EAQVTQNPRYLITVTGKKLTVTCSQNMNHEYMSWYRQDPGLGLRQIYYSMNVEVTDKGDVPEGYKVSRKEKRNFPLILESPSPNQTSLYFCASSPLKESNEKLFFGSGTQLSVL.